Each of the 32 T cell receptor beta chains below was sequenced from the same sample in a study of HIV-infected patients and healthy controls. TCRdb analysed the 5' RACE reads with MiXCR anew, one entry per CDR3 protein. The sample has 50,000 to 80,000 distinct CDR3 sequences; roughly a fifth are singletons. Sample: CD4+ T cells from blood. These receptors originate from a human donor in good health.

This clonotype was seen ten or more times. The chain has TRBV18 and TRBJ1-1; maybe TRBD1 (6 bases). The CDR3 totals 16 residues. Trimming shortened V by 0 bases and J by 2 bases, and 13 bases separated the two germline ends. Germline-derived CDR1 and CDR2 are KGHSH and LQKENI. The CDR3 protein is CASSPPSVGANTEAFF. CDR3 DNA sequence: TGTGCCAGCTCACCACCCTCCGTGGGGGCAAACACTGAAGCTTTCTTT.

This chain links TRBV20-1 with TRBJ2-7; 11 nucleotides line up with TRBD2. CDR3 length equals 14 residues. With 3 bases clipped from V and 4 bases from J, the junction kept 5 bases outside the gene matches. In germline, CDR1 is DFQATT, CDR2 SNEGSKA (reference sequence). The CDR3 region is CSARGASGRYEQYF. CDR3 nucleotide sequence: TGCAGTGCTAGGGGGGCTAGCGGGAGGTACGAGCAGTACTTC.

The V gene is TRBV6-2 or TRBV6-3, the J gene TRBJ2-4, with D hard to call. V was trimmed by 2 bases and J by 0 bases, leaving 11 bases between them. Germline V CDR1 and CDR2: MNHEY, SVGEGT. The CDR3 contains 16 residues. CDR3 DNA: TGTGCCAGCAGTTACCCTGCAGAACTAGCCAAAAACATTCAGTACTTC. This sequence encodes CASSYPAELAKNIQYF.

The sample holds a few counts of this clonotype. The rearrangement links TRBV27 to TRBJ1-1; possibly TRBD1 for D (5 bases). Between the trimmed V and J ends, which lost 7 bases and 0 bases, there was a span of 15 bases. Germline CDR1 MNHEY, CDR2 SMNVEV (reference sequence). The CDR3 length is 15 residues. Here the CDR3 reads CASNPTTVMNTEAFF. The CDR3 nucleotides are TGTGCCAGCAACCCCACGACAGTCATGAACACTGAAGCTTTCTTT.

The V and J genes are TRBV20-1 and TRBJ1-5; D uncertain. V lost 3 bases and J 0 bases, leaving 15 bases between the germline ends. This CDR3 is 16 amino acids long. Germline CDR1 reads DFQATT; CDR2 reads SNEGSKA (reference sequence). CDR3 bases: TGCAGTGCTAGTGACGGGCGATTGAATAGCAATCAGCCCCAGCATTTT. Translation: CSASDGRLNSNQPQHF.

This clonotype was observed a few times. V and J are TRBV6-5 and TRBJ1-6, with D possibly being TRBD1 (5 bases). The V gene lost 2 bases and the J gene lost 6 bases, with 14 bases spanning the gap. The CDR3 covers 16 residues. Per germline, CDR1 MNHEY and CDR2 SVGAGI. DNA of the CDR3: TGTGCCAGCAGTTACGCCGGGACCGGGCGTAATTCACCCCTCCACTTT. This translates into CASSYAGTGRNSPLHF.

This clonotype was observed a few times. The chain recombines TRBV7-2 with TRBJ2-3, with D perhaps matching TRBD1 (6 bases). CDR3 length equals 13 residues. CDR1 SGHTA and CDR2 FQGNSA come from the germline V gene. V lost 8 bases and J 3 bases, leaving 12 bases between the germline ends. This CDR3 reads CASGGHMTDTQYF. CDR3 bases: TGTGCCAGCGGGGGCCACATGACAGATACGCAGTATTTT.

Many counts were recorded for this clonotype. The chain carries TRBV7-2 and TRBJ2-6; unclear D gene. Germline lookup yields CDR1 SGHTA and CDR2 FQGNSA. V dropped 2 bases and J dropped 2 bases, with 1 base sitting between them. This CDR3 contains 13 residues. The CDR3 here is CASSLPGANVLTF. CDR3 in DNA: TGTGCCAGCAGCTTACCTGGGGCCAACGTCCTGACTTTC.

This clonotype has a handful of counts. The gene calls are TRBV25-1 and TRBJ1-6; the D is unclear. Trimming removed 8 bases at V and 11 bases at J, with 19 bases between. The CDR3 spans 14 residues. Germline V gene lookup returns CDR1 MGHDK and CDR2 SYGVNS. The CDR3 bases are TGTGCCAGCCGTACGAATTCCGGAGTGGCACCCCTCCACTTT. It specifies CASRTNSGVAPLHF. Looking up the rest from reference TRBV25-1 and TRBJ1-6 gives the full variable domain: EADIYQTPRYLVIGTGKKITLECSQTMGHDKMYWYQQDPGMELHLIHYSYGVNSTEKGDLSSESTVSRIRTEHFPLTLESARPSHTSQYLCASRTNSGVAPLHFGNGTRLTVT.

This clonotype has ten or more counts. V is TRBV20-1 and J is TRBJ1-5; TRBD1 agrees at 8 bases. Germline CDR1 DFQATT, CDR2 SNEGSKA (reference sequence). Trimming removed 5 bases from V and 4 bases from J; junction bases left unmatched: 7. This CDR3 is built from 14 residues. CDR3 DNA sequence: TGCAGTGCTGTAAAGGACAGGGCAAATCAGCCCCAGCATTTT. As protein: CSAVKDRANQPQHF.

The CDR3 bases are TGCAGTGCTAGGCCCGGGACAGGTAGAGGCGAGCAGTACTTC. As protein: CSARPGTGRGEQYF. The J gene is TRBJ2-7, the V gene TRBV20-1, with TRBD1 matching over 8 bases. From germline, CDR1 is DFQATT and CDR2 SNEGSKA (reference sequence). The CDR3 consists of 14 residues. V was pared by 3 bases and J by 6 bases, with 10 bases of the junction left unmatched.

V and J are TRBV19 and TRBJ1-4, with 9 bases identical to TRBD1. From germline, CDR1 is LNHDA and CDR2 SQIVND (reference sequence). The V gene end was trimmed by 8 bases and the J gene end by 4 bases; junction bases not matched to a gene: 8. The CDR3 is made up of 15 amino acids. CDR3 protein: CASSRATGGNEKLFF. CDR3 nucleotide sequence: TGTGCCAGTTCACGGGCGACAGGGGGTAATGAAAAACTGTTTTTT.

V gene TRBV30 combines with J gene TRBJ2-3; weak D call: TRBD2 (6 bases). Trimming pared 0 bases from V and 0 bases from J, leaving 10 bases between. Germline values: CDR1 GTSNPN, CDR2 SVGIG (reference sequence). The CDR3 extends over 15 amino acids. The CDR3 nucleotides read TGTGCCTGGAGTGTATGGGGGGAAAGCACAGATACGCAGTATTTT. Translated: CAWSVWGESTDTQYF.

At least ten counts were recorded for this clonotype. The V and J genes are TRBV5-4 and TRBJ1-1; D is unclear. CDR1 and CDR2 (germline): SGHNT, YYREEE (reference sequence). The CDR3 spans 13 residues. V was cut by 5 bases and J by 3 bases, with 11 bases left in between. The CDR3 sequence: CASSYSRDTEAFF. DNA of the CDR3: TGTGCCAGCAGTTACAGCCGCGACACTGAAGCTTTCTTT.

This clonotype was counted ten times or more. This sequence joins TRBV12-3 or TRBV12-4 and TRBJ1-2; TRBD1 aligns across 7 bases. The CDR3 extends over 15 amino acids. Trimming took 5 bases from V and 2 from J; bases not matched to a gene: 8. CDR3 nucleotide sequence: TGTGCCAGCAGTCAATTCGGGACAGCCAACTATGGCTACACCTTC. It is translated as CASSQFGTANYGYTF.

This clonotype came up many times. The CDR3 DNA sequence: TGCGCCAGCAGCTTGGCTCTTTCCACAGATACGCAGTATTTT. Its protein product is CASSLALSTDTQYF. The gene calls are TRBV5-1 and TRBJ2-3; D not certain. This CDR3 has 14 residues. Looked up from germline, CDR1 is SGHRS and CDR2 is YFSETQ. V lost 0 bases to trimming and J lost 2 bases, with 7 bases between them.

V is TRBV20-1 and J is TRBJ2-1; D unclear. CDR3 length: 11 amino acids. Deletions cut 5 bases from V and 7 bases from J, with 9 bases between. CDR1 is DFQATT, CDR2 SNEGSKA, per germline (reference sequence). The CDR3 region has the DNA TGCAGTGCTCCCGACCGGAATGAGCAGTTCTTC. It yields the protein CSAPDRNEQFF.

The chain joins TRBV9 to TRBJ2-7; D remains ambiguous. Trimming took off 0 bases at V and 3 bases at J, with 10 bases between the two ends. Germline values: CDR1 SGDLS, CDR2 YYNGEE. The CDR3 totals 14 residues. The CDR3 sequence: CASSVGVTSYEQYF. In DNA form, the CDR3 reads TGTGCCAGCAGCGTAGGGGTAACCAGCTACGAGCAGTACTTC.

The rearrangement uses TRBV11-1 and TRBJ2-5; the D is unclear. Trimming removed 6 bases from V and 2 bases from J, with 4 bases in between. Germline loops: CDR1 SGHAT, CDR2 FQDESV (reference sequence). This CDR3 region has 11 residues. The CDR3 DNA is TGTGCCAGCAGACAGCAAGAGACCCAGTACTTC. Translated, it gives CASRQQETQYF.

This clonotype was detected ten times or more. This rearrangement joins TRBV3-1 to TRBJ1-2, with D uncertain. The CDR3 consists of 12 residues. Per the germline V gene, CDR1 is LGHDT and CDR2 is YNNKEL (reference sequence). The V gene lost 2 bases and the J gene lost 1 base, with 2 bases spanning the gap. CDR3 in amino acids: CASSQINYGYTF. Here the CDR3 DNA reads TGTGCCAGCAGCCAAATTAACTATGGCTACACCTTC. Based on the CDR3 plus reference TRBV3-1 and TRBJ1-2, the full variable domain is DTAVSQTPKYLVTQMGNDKSIKCEQNLGHDTMYWYKQDSKKFLKIMFSYNNKELIINETVPNRFSPKSPDKAHLNLHINSLELGDSAVYFCASSQINYGYTFGSGTRLTVV.

This clonotype was picked up a small number of times. V and J are TRBV7-9 and TRBJ2-7; unclear D gene. The CDR3 runs to 13 residues. The V end was cut by 4 bases, the J end by 4 bases, with 11 bases between. Germline loops: CDR1 SEHNR, CDR2 FQNEAQ (reference sequence). CDR3: CASSSTEWYEQYF. The CDR3 DNA reads TGTGCCAGCAGCTCTACTGAGTGGTACGAGCAGTACTTC.

This clonotype was detected many times. V gene TRBV6-2 or TRBV6-3 combines with J gene TRBJ1-2; D is uncertain. V lost 2 bases and J lost 6, with 16 bases in between. This CDR3 is built from 15 residues. The V gene's germline CDR1 is MNHEY and CDR2 SVGEGT. Here the CDR3 DNA reads TGTGCCAGCAGTTACGCCCCCTCACTCGTCGATGGCTACACCTTC. It translates to CASSYAPSLVDGYTF.

The gene calls are TRBV4-1 and TRBJ2-3, with 8 bases identical to TRBD1. The germline V gene has CDR1 MGHRA and CDR2 YSYEKL. This CDR3 is built from 15 residues. Trimming at V came to 4 bases and at J to 3 bases, leaving 6 bases not matched to a gene. Here the CDR3 DNA reads TGCGCCAGCAGCCTAGGACAGGGTCAAACAGATACGCAGTATTTT. This gives the protein CASSLGQGQTDTQYF.

The chain is built from TRBV7-2 and TRBJ2-2; the match to TRBD2 covers 8 bases. The V and J ends lost 5 bases and 5 bases, in that order; junction bases with no gene match: 10. Germline V gene lookup returns CDR1 SGHTA and CDR2 FQGNSA. This CDR3 is 16 amino acids long. CDR3 DNA sequence: TGTGCCAGCAGCCTAACCGGGGGGGCAGGTACCGGGGAGCTGTTTTTT. The encoded protein is CASSLTGGAGTGELFF.

The chain couples TRBV5-6 to TRBJ2-7; the D gene is possibly TRBD2 (7 bases). Germline CDR1 is SGHDT and CDR2 is YYEEEE. This CDR3 contains 13 residues. The V end lost 4 bases, the J end lost 6 bases, and 14 bases lay between the germline ends. The CDR3 spells CASSRTRGGEQYF. As DNA, the CDR3 is TGTGCCAGCAGCCGGACGAGGGGGGGCGAGCAGTACTTC.

Remarks on this clonotype: In this CDR3 the conserved last residue, phenylalanine or tryptophan, is missing, so a read error is likely. This chain uses TRBV19 with TRBJ1-1; TRBD1 is a possible D gene (6 bases). Trimming pared 9 bases from V and 4 bases from J, leaving 24 bases between. Germline CDR1 LNHDA, CDR2 SQIVND (reference sequence). This CDR3 comprises 16 residues. CDR3 in DNA: TGTGCCAGCCGAAAAAAGGGGGGGGCCGTGGCCACTGAAGCTTTCCTT. Translating gives CASRKKGGAVATEAFL.

This clonotype was seen repeatedly, ten times or more. This chain links TRBV6-1 with TRBJ1-5; D is perhaps TRBD1 (6 bases). Germline V lookup: CDR1 MNHNS, CDR2 SASEGT. CDR3 length: 14 residues. Trimming left V 6 bases short and J 4 bases short, with 13 bases between. CDR3 DNA: TGTGCCAGCAGCGTTGGGGGCGGAAATCAGCCCCAGCATTTT. It encodes CASSVGGGNQPQHF.

The gene calls are TRBV7-8 and TRBJ2-6, with unresolved D. The V gene's germline CDR1 is SGHVS and CDR2 FQNEAQ. The CDR3 has 14 amino acids. V gave up 1 base and J gave up 2 bases, with 3 bases separating them. This CDR3 is CASSLDTGANVLTF. The DNA of the CDR3 is TGTGCCAGCAGCTTAGACACTGGGGCCAACGTCCTGACTTTC.

The CDR3 loop is CAISDRESNEQFF. CDR3 nucleotide sequence: TGTGCCATCAGTGACCGGGAGAGCAATGAGCAGTTCTTC. The chain links TRBV10-3 to TRBJ2-1; D is possibly TRBD2 (6 bases). Trimming shortened V by 3 bases and J by 6 bases, and 9 bases separated the two germline ends. CDR3 length: 13 amino acids. Germline CDR1 reads ENHRY; CDR2 reads SYGVKD.

The chain combines TRBV6-2 or TRBV6-3 with TRBJ1-1, with TRBD1 identical over 8 bases. The germline V gene encodes CDR1 MNHEY and CDR2 SVGEGT. V was clipped by 2 bases and J by 4 bases; unmatched bases: 12. The CDR3 contains 17 residues. CDR3 residues: CASSYRTGYFVGTEAFF. CDR3 nucleotide sequence: TGTGCCAGCAGTTACCGGACAGGGTATTTCGTCGGCACTGAAGCTTTCTTT.

In its sample, this clonotype was seen many times. The rearrangement uses TRBV29-1 and TRBJ2-7; D is uncertain. Looked up from germline, CDR1 is SQVTM and CDR2 is ANQGSEA. CDR3 length: 14 amino acids. V lost 4 bases, J lost 0 bases, and 13 bases lay in between. The CDR3 here is CSVGFGRSSYEQYF. The CDR3 bases are TGCAGCGTTGGATTTGGACGGAGCTCCTACGAGCAGTACTTC.

This clonotype showed up many times. This sequence joins TRBV28 and TRBJ1-3; perhaps TRBD1 as D (5 bases). CDR3 length equals 14 residues. Trimming cost V 7 bases and J 0 bases, with 10 bases left between them. Germline V lookup: CDR1 MDHEN, CDR2 SYDVKM. CDR3 bases: TGTGCCAGCACCCTGGGGGTCTCTGGAAACACCATATATTTT. It encodes CASTLGVSGNTIYF.